This TCR beta chain was obtained from a study of cytomegalovirus exposure and HLA in healthy donors. Overall study results and limits: Specificity for CMV antigens was confirmed in vitro for a few of the CMV-associated chains. The likely origin of a cluster of highly shared sequence variants was a sequencing artifact. The study labeled around 160 TCR beta chains cytomegalovirus-associated.

In the PCR, 60 Vbeta and 13 Jbeta primers were used. Sequenced by immunoSEQ multiplex PCR; TCRdb stores in-frame clones only, minus some. There are around 140,000 clones in the sample, with under 2% held by the top ten. As to this clone: Its antigen is undetermined.

Trimming removed 3 bases from V and 3 bases from J, with 17 bases in between. Germline CDR1 is KGHSH and CDR2 is LQKENI. CDR3 length equals 16 residues. The V and J genes are TRBV18 and TRBJ1-2, with D possibly matching TRBD1 (5 bases). This TCR was recovered from a woman aged 40 to 55 in good health and CMV-seronegative. Sequencing was carried out using PBMCs. CDR3 amino acids: CASSPAPTGGYYGYTF. CDR3 bases: TGTGCCAGCTCACCCGCGCCTACGGGGGGTTACTATGGCTACACCTTC.